This TCR beta chain was identified during a study of radiotherapy plus CTLA-4 blockade in lung cancer. Points from the study as a whole: Blood saw expansion of tumor-derived TCR clones after radiotherapy plus ipilimumab.

Notes on this clone: Its antigen is unknown.

Libraries were prepared by immunoSEQ multiplex PCR; TCRdb keeps only in-frame clonotypes and omits some of them. This table has about 66,000 clones, about four fifths appearing once. Germline V gene sequence: CDR1 MNHEY, CDR2 SVGAGI. V lost 6 bases, J lost 0 bases, and 15 bases lay in between. The CDR3 loop spans 15 amino acids. Chemo-refractory metastatic non-small-cell lung cancer patients received focal radiation with ipilimumab CTLA-4 blockade. The rearrangement links TRBV6-5 to TRBJ2-7; D may be TRBD2 (5 bases). The sequences come from peripheral blood, collected from a patient treated with radiotherapy plus ipilimumab. The receptor's source is a human donor with non-small cell lung cancer who had a partial response to radiotherapy plus ipilimumab. The CDR3 sequence is CASRSRTRSSYEQYF. CDR3 sequence (DNA): TGTGCCAGCAGGAGTAGAACTAGGAGCTCCTACGAGCAGTACTTC.